This entry features one TCR beta chain sequence. No antigen is known for it. The PCR made use of 60 Vbeta and 13 Jbeta primers. This table comes from immunoSEQ multiplex PCR, and its TCRdb copy is limited to in-frame clones, with some not included. The data contain approximately 160,000 clones, 82% of them singletons. V lost 4 bases and J lost 4; bases outside the gene matches: 6. The germline CDR1 and CDR2 sequences are SGHNT and YYREEE (reference sequence). The CDR3 runs 14 residues. The data are from a study of cytomegalovirus exposure and HLA in healthy donors. Study in general: Counted in an early data release were tens of millions of unique TCRs from HLA-typed donors.

Healthy bone marrow donors made up the donor group. Whole-study results and caveats: TCR sequences were mostly rare, though some public TCRs occurred in many donors. Immune exposure data for these donors was limited to CMV serostatus.

The chain is built from TRBV5-4 and TRBJ1-1; 8 nucleotides match TRBD1. This TCR was sampled from a girl under 18 in good health and CMV-seropositive. Sequencing input: PBMCs. The CDR3 reads CASSPDRAGTEAFF. CDR3 in DNA: TGTGCCAGCAGCCCGGACAGGGCGGGCACTGAAGCTTTCTTT.